A single sample is the source of the 18 T cell receptor beta chains below, sequenced in a study of cytomegalovirus exposure and HLA in healthy donors. The study ran its PCR with 60 Vbeta and 13 Jbeta primers. TCRdb's table, derived via immunoSEQ multiplex PCR, lists solely in-frame clones and lacks some. The sample lists more than 130,000 clones, 73% occurring once. Input material: PBMCs. These receptors all come from a human donor in good health.

The J gene is TRBJ2-3, the V gene TRBV19, with D perhaps matching TRBD2 (7 bases). Trimming shortened V by 3 bases and J by 6 bases, and 10 bases separated the two germline ends. The CDR3 has 13 residues. The germline CDR1 and CDR2 sequences are LNHDA and SQIVND (reference sequence). The CDR3 bases are TGTGCCAGTAGTATGGGGGGGGCGGATACGCAGTATTTT. Translating gives CASSMGGADTQYF.

CDR3 in DNA: TGTGCCAGCTCACCACCGAGCGGTTGGACAGATACGCAGTATTTT. It specifies CASSPPSGWTDTQYF. The J gene is TRBJ2-3, the V gene TRBV18; TRBD2 is a possible D gene (5 bases). The ends were cut back, 0 bases at V and 3 bases at J, with 10 bases in the middle. The CDR3 runs 15 residues. The V gene's germline CDR1 is KGHSH and CDR2 LQKENI.

This clone was seen a single time. This CDR3 is CASSREDRSGVDTQYF. The CDR3 DNA is TGTGCCAGTAGTAGAGAGGACAGGAGCGGAGTAGATACGCAGTATTTT. The chain recombines TRBV19 with TRBJ2-3; 7 bases match TRBD1. Germline loops: CDR1 LNHDA, CDR2 SQIVND (reference sequence). After removal of 4 bases from V and 5 bases from J, the junction contained 12 bases not matched to a gene. The CDR3 covers 16 residues.

The V gene is TRBV2, the J gene TRBJ1-2; 7 bases are a match to TRBD1. The CDR3 has 14 residues. Germline CDR1 SNHLY, CDR2 FYNNEI. After removal of 7 bases from V and 2 bases from J, the junction contained 7 bases not matched to a gene. For the CDR3, the DNA is TGTGCCAGCACCCCGGGACAGACCAACTATGGCTACACCTTC. Its translation is CASTPGQTNYGYTF.

This chain uses TRBV7-2 with TRBJ2-7, with 10 bases lining up with TRBD1. Germline assignment: CDR1 SGHTA and CDR2 FQGNSA. The CDR3 extends over 14 amino acids. V was clipped by 4 bases and J by 5 bases; unmatched bases: 5. The CDR3 protein is CASSSRTGGHEQYF. The CDR3, as DNA: TGTGCCAGCAGCTCGAGGACAGGGGGACACGAGCAGTACTTC.

This chain joins TRBV7-3 and TRBJ2-5; 9 bases agree with TRBD2. CDR1 and CDR2 (germline): SGHTA, FQGTGA. The length of the CDR3 is 16 residues. Trimming removed 1 base from V and 4 bases from J; junction bases left unmatched: 7. CDR3 nucleotide sequence: TGTGCCAGCAGCTTAATGGGGCGGGAGGGGCGAGAGACCCAGTACTTC. Translating it yields CASSLMGREGRETQYF.

The chain carries TRBV20-1 and TRBJ2-5; no clear D gene. Trimming took off 3 bases at V and 5 bases at J, with 7 bases between the two ends. The CDR3 is 11 amino acids. CDR1 and CDR2 (germline): DFQATT, SNEGSKA (reference sequence). CDR3 sequence: CSASPGETQYF. Written as DNA, the CDR3 is TGCAGTGCTAGCCCCGGGGAGACCCAGTACTTC.

This clone was found a few times. This chain connects TRBV7-8 to TRBJ2-7; maybe TRBD1 (6 bases). The V end was cut by 6 bases, the J end by 3 bases, with 9 bases between. CDR1 and CDR2 from the germline V gene are SGHVS and FQNEAQ. The CDR3 extends over 12 amino acids. The chain's CDR3 is CASSKQGYEQYF. The CDR3 DNA sequence: TGTGCCAGCAGTAAACAGGGCTACGAGCAGTACTTC. Using reference TRBV7-8 and TRBJ2-7 for the parts outside the CDR3, the full variable domain is GAGVSQSPRYKVAKRGQDVALRCDPISGHVSLFWYQQALGQGPEFLTYFQNEAQLDKSGLPSDRFFAERPEGSVSTLKIQRTQQEDSAVYLCASSKQGYEQYFGPGTRLTVT.

This chain uses TRBV27 with TRBJ1-6; D remains unclear. Germline CDR1 reads MNHEY; CDR2 reads SMNVEV (reference sequence). The CDR3 runs to 18 residues. V dropped 0 bases and J dropped 0 bases, with 12 bases sitting between them. This chain's CDR3 is CASSLSRTSSSYNSPLHF. In DNA, the CDR3 is TGTGCCAGCAGTTTATCGAGAACGAGTAGCTCCTATAATTCACCCCTCCACTTT.

This chain links TRBV5-1 with TRBJ1-1; 7 nucleotides align to TRBD1. Germline assignment: CDR1 SGHRS and CDR2 YFSETQ. The CDR3 extends over 13 amino acids. Trimming at V came to 4 bases and at J to 9 bases, leaving 9 bases not matched to a gene. This chain's CDR3 is CASSAGTDRQAFF. The CDR3 nucleotides read TGCGCCAGCAGCGCCGGGACAGACCGCCAAGCTTTCTTT.

CDR3 sequence: CASTPRASGGEKLFF. Written as DNA, the CDR3 is TGTGCCAGCACCCCTAGGGCCTCAGGGGGTGAAAAACTGTTTTTT. This rearrangement joins TRBV6-5 to TRBJ1-4; 7 bases agree with TRBD1. The V segment lost 7 bases and the J segment 7 bases; nucleotides outside the gene matches: 12. CDR3 length equals 15 residues. Germline assignment: CDR1 MNHEY and CDR2 SVGAGI.

The chain recombines TRBV19 with TRBJ1-5; 8 bases match TRBD1. The CDR3 totals 14 residues. Trimming took 6 bases from V and 0 from J; bases not matched to a gene: 1. Germline V gene sequence: CDR1 LNHDA, CDR2 SQIVND (reference sequence). The CDR3 region is CASRDRDSNQPQHF. Written as DNA, the CDR3 is TGTGCCAGTAGGGACAGGGATAGCAATCAGCCCCAGCATTTT.

This chain uses TRBV7-8 with TRBJ1-4; the match to TRBD1 covers 10 bases. Trimming at V came to 5 bases and at J to 7 bases, leaving 7 bases not matched to a gene. The CDR3 length is 15 residues. CDR1 and CDR2 from the germline V gene are SGHVS and FQNEAQ. Here the CDR3 DNA reads TGTGCCAGCAGCGGGGGACAGGGGATTGGTGAAAAACTGTTTTTT. Its translation: CASSGGQGIGEKLFF.

In DNA, the CDR3 is TGTGCCAGTAGTTGGACTAGCGGGAGCAATGAGCAGTTCTTC. Protein product: CASSWTSGSNEQFF. The chain couples TRBV19 to TRBJ2-1; 13 nucleotides match TRBD2. The V gene end was trimmed by 5 bases and the J gene end by 6 bases; junction bases not matched to a gene: 1. The V gene's germline CDR1 is LNHDA and CDR2 SQIVND (reference sequence). The CDR3 contains 14 residues.

J is TRBJ2-5 and V is TRBV29-1; TRBD1 agrees at 8 bases. The CDR3 totals 16 residues. With 5 bases clipped from V and 1 base from J, the junction kept 12 bases outside the gene matches. CDR1 is SQVTM and CDR2 is ANQGSEA in the germline V gene. CDR3 coding DNA: TGCAGCGTTAAAACTCTGGGACAGGATTTCCAAGAGACCCAGTACTTC. It codes for CSVKTLGQDFQETQYF.

The CDR3 DNA follows: TGTGCCAGCAGTTACCTGGGACAGGGGAGGTATACGCAGTATTTT. This codes for CASSYLGQGRYTQYF. The V and J genes are TRBV6-5 and TRBJ2-3; 10 bases are shared with TRBD1. CDR3 length: 15 amino acids. V was clipped by 2 bases and J by 7 bases; unmatched bases: 6. Germline assignment: CDR1 MNHEY and CDR2 SVGAGI.

CDR3 nucleotide sequence: TGTGCCAGCAGACTACTATCAGGGAGGCGCACTGAAGCTTTCTTT. It codes for CASRLLSGRRTEAFF. The rearrangement joins TRBV28 to TRBJ1-1, with D perhaps matching TRBD1 (5 bases). Germline CDR1 MDHEN, CDR2 SYDVKM. V lost 6 bases and J 4 bases, leaving 18 bases between the germline ends. The CDR3 consists of 15 residues.

Turning to this clone: The same CDR3 is also encoded by other DNA sequences in this sample. The CDR3 loop reads CAIRTGVGGRVTDEQFF. In DNA, the CDR3 is TGTGCCATCAGAACGGGGGTGGGGGGGAGGGTCACGGATGAGCAGTTCTTC. The chain recombines TRBV10-3 with TRBJ2-1, with TRBD2 matching 7 bases. Germline lookup yields CDR1 ENHRY and CDR2 SYGVKD. The CDR3 has 17 residues. V shed 6 bases and J 8 bases; nucleotides not matched to a gene: 19.